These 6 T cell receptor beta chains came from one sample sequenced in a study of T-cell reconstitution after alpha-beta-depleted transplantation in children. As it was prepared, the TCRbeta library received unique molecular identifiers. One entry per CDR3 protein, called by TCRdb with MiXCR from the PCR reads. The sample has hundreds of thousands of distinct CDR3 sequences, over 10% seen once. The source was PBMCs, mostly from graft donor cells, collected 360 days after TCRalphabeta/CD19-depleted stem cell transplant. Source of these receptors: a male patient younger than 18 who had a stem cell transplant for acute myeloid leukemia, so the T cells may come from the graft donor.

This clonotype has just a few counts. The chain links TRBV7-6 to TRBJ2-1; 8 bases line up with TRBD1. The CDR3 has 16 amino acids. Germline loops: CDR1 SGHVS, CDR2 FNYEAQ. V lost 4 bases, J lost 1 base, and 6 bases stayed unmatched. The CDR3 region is CASSSYRGRSYNEQFF. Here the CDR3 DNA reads TGTGCCAGCAGCTCTTACAGGGGGAGGTCCTACAATGAGCAGTTCTTC.

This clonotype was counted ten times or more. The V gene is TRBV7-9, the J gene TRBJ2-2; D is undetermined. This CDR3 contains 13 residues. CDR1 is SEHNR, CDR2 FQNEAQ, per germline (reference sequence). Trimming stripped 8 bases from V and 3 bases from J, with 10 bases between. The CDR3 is CASATSYTGELFF. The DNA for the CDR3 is TGTGCCAGCGCGACCAGTTACACCGGGGAGCTGTTTTTT.

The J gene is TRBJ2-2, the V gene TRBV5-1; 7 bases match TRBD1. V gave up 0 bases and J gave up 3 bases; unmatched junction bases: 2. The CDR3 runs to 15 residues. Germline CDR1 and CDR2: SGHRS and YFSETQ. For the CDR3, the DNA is TGCGCCAGCAGCTTGGCCGGGACAGACACCGGGGAGCTGTTTTTT. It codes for CASSLAGTDTGELFF. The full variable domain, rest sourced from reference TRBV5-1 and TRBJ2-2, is KAGVTQTPRYLIKTRGQQVTLSCSPISGHRSVSWYQQTPGQGLQFLFEYFSETQRNKGNFPGRFSGRQFSNSRSEMNVSTLELGDSALYLCASSLAGTDTGELFFGEGSRLTVL.

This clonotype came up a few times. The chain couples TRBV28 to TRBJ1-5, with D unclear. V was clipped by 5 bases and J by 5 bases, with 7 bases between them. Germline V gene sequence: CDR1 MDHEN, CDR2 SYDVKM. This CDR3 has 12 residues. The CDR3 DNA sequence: TGTGCCAGCAGTAACAGAGATCAGCCCCAGCATTTT. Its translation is CASSNRDQPQHF.

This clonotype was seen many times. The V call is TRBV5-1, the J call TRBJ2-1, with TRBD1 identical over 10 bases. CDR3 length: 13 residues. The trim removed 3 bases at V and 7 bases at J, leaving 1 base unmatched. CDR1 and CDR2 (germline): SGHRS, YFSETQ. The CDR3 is CASSSGQGNEQFF. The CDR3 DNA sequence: TGCGCCAGCAGCTCGGGACAGGGGAATGAGCAGTTCTTC.

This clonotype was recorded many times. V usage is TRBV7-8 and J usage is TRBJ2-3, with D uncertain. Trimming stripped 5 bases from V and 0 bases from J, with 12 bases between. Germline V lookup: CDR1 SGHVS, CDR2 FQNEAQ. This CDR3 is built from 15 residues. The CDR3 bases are TGTGCCAGCAGCCAAGAGGCGGTTAGCACAGATACGCAGTATTTT. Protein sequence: CASSQEAVSTDTQYF.